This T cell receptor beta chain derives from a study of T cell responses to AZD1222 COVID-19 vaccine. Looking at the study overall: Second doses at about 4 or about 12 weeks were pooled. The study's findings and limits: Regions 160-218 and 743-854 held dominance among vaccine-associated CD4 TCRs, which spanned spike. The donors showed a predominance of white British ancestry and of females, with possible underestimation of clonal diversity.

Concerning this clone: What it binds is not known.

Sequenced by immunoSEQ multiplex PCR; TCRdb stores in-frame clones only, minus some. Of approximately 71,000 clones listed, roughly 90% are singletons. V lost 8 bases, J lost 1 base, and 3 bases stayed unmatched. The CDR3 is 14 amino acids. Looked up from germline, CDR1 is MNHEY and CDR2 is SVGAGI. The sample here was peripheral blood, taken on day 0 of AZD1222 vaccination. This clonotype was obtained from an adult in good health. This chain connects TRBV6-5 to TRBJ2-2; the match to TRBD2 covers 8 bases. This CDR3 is CASEAGVNTGELFF. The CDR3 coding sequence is TGTGCCAGCGAAGCGGGAGTGAACACCGGGGAGCTGTTTTTT.